This TCR beta chain came from a study of T cell repertoires in cytomegalovirus infection. On the study more broadly: Public TCR beta signatures provided an indication of both CMV infection and a matching HLA type. Study outcomes and limitations: Predominance within the ex vivo response was attributable to HLA-C-restricted CMV-specific TCR beta clonotypes. Public TCR beta family frequency separated CMV-and-HLA carriers, including in an independent cohort.

In TCRdb, the reads were re-called with MiXCR into one record per CDR3 protein. The sample lists about 320,000 distinct CDR3 sequences, 9.5% occurring once. Trimming took 5 bases from V and 2 from J, leaving 17 bases between them. This CDR3 has 16 residues. Germline V lookup: CDR1 SGHAT, CDR2 FQNNGV. Concerning this clonotype itself: The antigen is not known.

The specimen sequenced was PBMCs. This chain connects TRBV11-2 to TRBJ2-3; D gene ambiguous. This clonotype originated in a human donor in good health (CMV status not recorded). Some clones in this sample may be carry-over from other donors' samples. The CDR3 loop reads CASSPQQRTFTDTQYF. The CDR3 region has the DNA TGTGCCAGCAGCCCGCAGCAACGGACCTTCACAGATACGCAGTATTTT.